The 13 T cell receptor beta chains listed next were all sequenced from one sample in a study of shared clonotypes between healthy human individuals. Naive CD8 cells comprised CD45RO-negative, CCR7-positively selected cells, excluding terminally differentiated effector memory CD45RA+ cells. TCRdb's copy holds only in-frame clones and misses some; the assay was immunoSEQ multiplex PCR. The sample lists 2 million to 2.5 million clones; approximately 94% were seen once. Specimen: naive CD8+ T cells from PBMCs. These receptors came from a man younger than 30 in good health. Some clones in this sample may be carry-over from other donors' samples.

This chain links TRBV11-2 with TRBJ2-1; a possible D gene is TRBD1 (5 bases). The CDR3 runs 16 residues. V was shortened by 0 bases and J by 7 bases, with 16 bases between the two germline ends. CDR1 and CDR2 from the germline V gene are SGHAT and FQNNGV. The chain's CDR3 is CASSLDPGIIENEQFF. CDR3 bases: TGTGCCAGCAGCTTAGATCCAGGGATAATAGAGAATGAGCAGTTCTTC.

The DNA of the CDR3 is TGTGCCATCAGTGAGTTCCGGGACATGCTTTTGACTAGCACAGATACGCAGTATTTT. This sequence encodes CAISEFRDMLLTSTDTQYF. The V and J genes are TRBV10-3 and TRBJ2-3, with D tentatively TRBD1 (6 bases). Germline-derived CDR1 and CDR2 are ENHRY and SYGVKD. This CDR3 region has 19 residues. Trimming removed 1 base at V and 0 bases at J, with 20 bases between.

The chain has TRBV27 and TRBJ2-1, with D possibly TRBD2 on 6 matching bases. CDR3 length: 16 amino acids. V gave up 5 bases and J gave up 8 bases, with 22 bases separating them. In germline, CDR1 is MNHEY, CDR2 SMNVEV (reference sequence). CDR3 nucleotide sequence: TGTGCCAGCAGTGCAACCCCCCGGGACTCCCCAGATGAGCAGTTCTTC. This gives the protein CASSATPRDSPDEQFF.

The chain uses TRBV9 and TRBJ2-7; the D gene is possibly TRBD2 (6 bases). The CDR3 has 14 residues. V was shortened by 2 bases and J by 2 bases, with 11 bases between the two germline ends. The germline CDR1 and CDR2 sequences are SGDLS and YYNGEE. The CDR3 DNA reads as TGTGCCAGCAGCGTTAAGGCTAGCGCCTACGAGCAGTACTTC. This encodes CASSVKASAYEQYF.

J is TRBJ1-5 and V is TRBV7-6; 7 bases fit TRBD1. This CDR3 region has 15 residues. The J segment lost 3 bases and the V segment lost 3 bases, leaving 5 bases of the junction unmatched. The germline gives CDR1 SGHVS, CDR2 FNYEAQ. The DNA for the CDR3 is TGTGCCAGCAGCTTGACAGGGAGTTACAATCAGCCCCAGCATTTT. Encoded protein: CASSLTGSYNQPQHF.

The chain joins TRBV7-2 to TRBJ2-7; 8 positions match TRBD2. The length of the CDR3 is 14 residues. The V gene end was trimmed by 4 bases and the J gene end by 5 bases; junction bases not matched to a gene: 7. From germline, CDR1 is SGHTA and CDR2 FQGNSA. The CDR3 region is CASSSGGTVHEQYF. CDR3 nucleotides: TGTGCCAGCAGCTCGGGGGGGACGGTCCACGAGCAGTACTTC. Full variable domain (missing parts from reference TRBV7-2 and TRBJ2-7): GAGVSQSPSNKVTEKGKDVELRCDPISGHTALYWYRQSLGQGLEFLIYFQGNSAPDKSGLPSDRFSAERTGGSVSTLTIQRTQQEDSAVYLCASSSGGTVHEQYFGPGTRLTVT.

The chain recombines TRBV28 with TRBJ2-4; a weak D match, TRBD1 (5 bases). The CDR3 extends over 15 amino acids. CDR1 is MDHEN, CDR2 SYDVKM, per germline. V lost 6 bases to trimming and J lost 1 base, with 13 bases between them. Here the CDR3 DNA reads TGTGCCAGCAGCCCCGCGACAGTGGCCAAAAACATTCAGTACTTC. Translated: CASSPATVAKNIQYF.

CDR3 DNA sequence: TGTGCCAGCAGTTACTCCCCCGCGGGAGGGTACGAGCAGTACTTC. Translated: CASSYSPAGGYEQYF. J is TRBJ2-7 and V is TRBV6-5; 9 nucleotides line up with TRBD2. Germline CDR1 is MNHEY and CDR2 is SVGAGI. There are 15 residues in the CDR3. V trimming: 0 bases; J trimming: 4 bases; junction bases outside the gene matches: 4.

This chain uses TRBV4-1 with TRBJ2-7; D may be TRBD1 or TRBD2 (6 bases each). The germline CDR1 and CDR2 sequences are MGHRA and YSYEKL. The CDR3 totals 18 residues. The V gene lost 0 bases and the J gene lost 2 bases, with 20 bases spanning the gap. DNA for the CDR3: TGCGCCAGCAGCCAAGATAGGGGGGACGGCTTGTACCCCTACGAGCAGTACTTC. Residues: CASSQDRGDGLYPYEQYF.

This chain joins TRBV28 and TRBJ2-7, with D possibly called TRBD1 or TRBD2 (5 bases each). Germline loops: CDR1 MDHEN, CDR2 SYDVKM. V was shortened by 6 bases and J by 3 bases, with 12 bases between the two germline ends. CDR3 length: 13 amino acids. The CDR3 sequence is CASRRDGIYEQYF. CDR3 DNA: TGTGCCAGCAGGAGGGACGGTATCTACGAGCAGTACTTC.

The chain uses TRBV15 and TRBJ2-1, with D perhaps being TRBD1 or TRBD2 (5 bases each). V dropped 5 bases and J dropped 5 bases, with 10 bases sitting between them. CDR1 is LNHNV, CDR2 YYDKDF, per germline (reference sequence). This CDR3 region has 13 residues. CDR3: CATSGTEDNEQFF. The CDR3, as DNA: TGTGCCACCAGCGGGACGGAAGACAATGAGCAGTTCTTC.

This chain links TRBV5-6 with TRBJ2-7; no definite D call. The CDR3 sequence is 12 residues long. Deletions cut 2 bases from V and 2 bases from J, with 5 bases between. The germline V gene encodes CDR1 SGHDT and CDR2 YYEEEE. CDR3 loop: CASSFRAYEQYF. CDR3 nucleotides: TGTGCCAGCAGCTTCCGGGCCTACGAGCAGTACTTC.

J is TRBJ2-7 and V is TRBV27, with 7 bases aligning to TRBD2. CDR1 and CDR2 (germline): MNHEY, SMNVEV (reference sequence). The CDR3 contains 16 residues. After removal of 2 bases from V and 5 bases from J, the junction contained 12 bases not matched to a gene. CDR3 nucleotides: TGTGCCAGCAGTTTAGGACGTGGCGGGAGATCCCACGAGCAGTACTTC. It encodes CASSLGRGGRSHEQYF.